The 24 T cell receptor beta chains below come from one sample, sequenced in a study of tumor-infiltrating lymphocytes in primary liver carcinoma. The authors made TCR beta cDNA from about 500 ng total RNA with a constant-region primer. Three nested multiplex PCR rounds, a slightly modified ARM-PCR method, built the TCR beta libraries. For 10 cycles apiece, the opening two PCR rounds ran with TRBV1-TRBV30 forward primers and a C-beta reverse primer. TCRdb reanalysed the multiplex PCR reads using MiXCR and keeps one entry per CDR3 protein. The sample shows approximately 320,000 distinct CDR3 sequences, around three fifths of them seen only once. Both blood RNA, taken from unsorted whole blood, and germline DNA were extracted. The sample comprised peripheral blood. The receptors shown here come from a woman younger than 45 with primary liver carcinoma and hepatitis B virus infection.

This clonotype has only a few counts. This may come from a read error, since a much larger clone is one base off. Here the CDR3 omits its conserved ending phenylalanine or tryptophan, so a read error is the likely source. The rearrangement uses TRBV12-3 or TRBV12-4 and TRBJ2-7; 11 nucleotides align to TRBD2. The CDR3 is 14 amino acids. V shed 6 bases, J shed 2 bases, and the junction held 3 bases outside the gene matches. The CDR3 region has the DNA TGTGCCAGCAGCCCGACTAGCGGGACCTACGAGCAGTACCTC. Protein sequence: CASSPTSGTYEQYL.

This clonotype has more than one count but fewer than ten. The V call is TRBV6-5, the J call TRBJ2-4; D perhaps matches TRBD2 (6 bases). CDR1 and CDR2 from the germline V gene are MNHEY and SVGAGI. V lost 6 bases and J lost 6, with 18 bases in between. The CDR3 spans 15 residues. Here the CDR3 DNA reads TGTGCCAGCAGCACACCACTAGCCCCGGGAAACATTCAGTACTTC. This sequence encodes CASSTPLAPGNIQYF.

Notes on this clonotype: A much larger clone differs from this one at a single base, so this may be a read error. This chain joins TRBV12-3 or TRBV12-4 and TRBJ2-1, with D unresolved. There are 11 residues in the CDR3. In DNA, the CDR3 is TGTGCCAGCAGTCTAGGGTTTGAGAAGTTCTTC. Encoded protein: CASSLGFEKFF.

This clonotype was counted once. The missing conserved phenylalanine or tryptophan at the end of this CDR3 makes a read error likely. The chain couples TRBV11-2 to TRBJ2-3; no definite D call. From germline, CDR1 is SGHAT and CDR2 FQNNGV. This CDR3 spans 15 amino acids. Here the CDR3 DNA reads TGTGTCAGCAGCCCGATCGGTCTTTATACAAATACGCAGTATTCT. Translating it yields CVSSPIGLYTNTQYS.

Turning to this clonotype: One end of the junction is discordant with germline, which a read error may explain. This chain uses TRBV5-6 with TRBJ2-2; D is ambiguous. This CDR3 comprises 15 residues. Germline V gene lookup returns CDR1 SGHDT and CDR2 YYEEEE. The CDR3 coding sequence is TGTGCCAACAGCTTGCGGTTATCTAACACCGGGGAGCTGTTTTTT. Translating it yields CANSLRLSNTGELFF.

In regard to this clonotype: This could be a read error, since a much larger clone is one nucleotide away. The gene calls are TRBV6-5 and TRBJ2-7; 11 bases line up with TRBD1. The V gene's germline CDR1 is MNHEY and CDR2 SVGAGI. This CDR3 contains 15 residues. Trimming took 5 bases from V and 7 from J; bases not matched to a gene: 10. CDR3 in DNA: TGTGCCAGCAGTCTGGGAGGACAGGGGGCGGCAGAGCAGTACTTC. This codes for CASSLGGQGAAEQYF.

This clonotype was seen only once. The chain links TRBV12-3 or TRBV12-4 to TRBJ2-1; D may be TRBD2 (6 bases). The CDR3 spans 14 residues. V was cut by 5 bases and J by 9 bases, with 17 bases left in between. CDR3 nucleotides: TGTGCCAGCAGTCTGCAGTGGGAGGTGGGTGAGCAGTTCTTC. As protein: CASSLQWEVGEQFF.

The chain uses TRBV28 and TRBJ1-3, with 7 bases aligning to TRBD1. V was pared by 5 bases and J by 4 bases, with 8 bases of the junction left unmatched. Germline CDR1 MDHEN, CDR2 SYDVKM. There are 15 residues in the CDR3. Here the CDR3 DNA reads TGTGCCAGCAGTCCTTATACGGGACAGGGAAACACCATATATTTT. Protein: CASSPYTGQGNTIYF. The whole variable domain, filled in from reference TRBV28 and TRBJ1-3, reads DVKVTQSSRYLVKRTGEKVFLECVQDMDHENMFWYRQDPGLGLRLIYFSYDVKMKEKGDIPEGYSVSREKKERFSLILESASTNQTSMYLCASSPYTGQGNTIYFGEGSWLTVV.

This clonotype was found a few times. This probably arose from a read error, given a far larger clone one base away. V usage is TRBV11-2 and J usage is TRBJ1-4; D unclear. Per the germline V gene, CDR1 is SGHAT and CDR2 is FQNNGV. This CDR3 has 11 residues. The CDR3 here is CTSSLGEKLFF. CDR3 nucleotides: TGTACCAGCAGCTTAGGAGAAAAACTGTTTTTT.

This clonotype was observed many times. The chain carries TRBV6-5 and TRBJ2-6; 10 bases are shared with TRBD2. The ends lost 2 bases at V and 0 bases at J; junction bases unmatched: 7. Germline-derived CDR1 and CDR2 are MNHEY and SVGAGI. This CDR3 region has 19 residues. Written as DNA, the CDR3 is TGTGCCAGCAGTTACAGCCTAGCGGGAGTCCCCTCTGGGGCCAACGTCCTGACTTTC. Translation: CASSYSLAGVPSGANVLTF.

This clonotype was observed a handful of times. The V gene is TRBV5-5, the J gene TRBJ2-7; D unresolved. The CDR3 is made up of 14 amino acids. Germline V gene lookup returns CDR1 SGHKS and CDR2 YYEKEE (reference sequence). Trimming shortened V by 0 bases and J by 0 bases, and 7 bases separated the two germline ends. The CDR3: CASSLGLLSYEQYF. CDR3 DNA sequence: TGTGCCAGCAGCTTGGGACTTCTCTCCTACGAGCAGTACTTC.

In its sample, this clonotype was seen many times. The chain has TRBV11-2 and TRBJ1-2; TRBD1 might be the D (6 bases). This CDR3 contains 14 residues. Trimming stripped 5 bases from V and 3 bases from J, with 13 bases between. In germline, CDR1 is SGHAT, CDR2 FQNNGV. The CDR3 spells CASSQGRLDYGYTF. The CDR3 DNA reads as TGTGCCAGCAGCCAGGGGAGGTTGGACTATGGCTACACCTTC.

Regarding this clonotype: A much more abundant neighbour one base away suggests this may be a read error. This rearrangement joins TRBV6-5 to TRBJ1-2; D is perhaps TRBD1 (5 bases). The V gene's germline CDR1 is MNHEY and CDR2 SVGAGI. Trimming took 8 bases from V and 4 from J, leaving 20 bases between them. The CDR3 totals 15 residues. The CDR3 DNA sequence: TGTGCCAGCGTGATCGGACGGGGGTACCGCTATGGCTACACCTTC. Protein product: CASVIGRGYRYGYTF.

The chain carries TRBV12-3 or TRBV12-4 and TRBJ2-3; maybe TRBD2 (5 bases). Trimming took 4 bases from V and 6 from J, leaving 11 bases between them. This CDR3 spans 13 amino acids. The CDR3 protein is CASSSRRRDTQYF. In DNA form, the CDR3 reads TGTGCCAGCAGTTCAAGGAGGAGGGATACGCAGTATTTT.

Of note for this clonotype: A junction boundary mismatches the germline segment, possibly from a read error. The CDR3 region is CASNGSSYEQYF. As DNA, the CDR3 is TGTGCCTCTAACGGGAGCTCCTACGAGCAATACTTC. The rearrangement links TRBV10-3 to TRBJ2-7; possible D gene TRBD2, 6 bases. Germline V gene lookup returns CDR1 ENHRY and CDR2 SYGVKD. The CDR3 contains 12 residues.

This clonotype was detected only a few times. V is TRBV13 and J is TRBJ2-1; TRBD2 aligns across 7 bases. CDR3 length: 13 amino acids. Trimming at V came to 2 bases and at J to 13 bases, leaving 8 bases not matched to a gene. Germline CDR1 is PRHDT and CDR2 is FYEKMQ (reference sequence). The CDR3 nucleotides read TGTGCCAGCAGCTTAAGGGAGAGGGAGGGCCAGTTCTTC. Protein: CASSLREREGQFF.

This clonotype was recorded many times. This chain links TRBV6-5 with TRBJ2-7; 9 bases align to TRBD1. V shed 5 bases and J 7 bases; nucleotides not matched to a gene: 12. Germline V gene lookup returns CDR1 MNHEY and CDR2 SVGAGI. The CDR3 totals 15 residues. CDR3 protein: CASSIPGQGMREQYF. The CDR3 bases are TGTGCCAGCAGTATTCCGGGACAGGGTATGAGAGAGCAGTACTTC.

Of note for this clonotype: A much bigger clone sits one base away, suggesting this may be a read error. The chain joins TRBV29-1 to TRBJ2-1; 9 nucleotides line up with TRBD2. Losses at the gene ends were 2 bases for V and 3 bases for J; bases not matched to a gene: 11. The CDR3 consists of 17 residues. The germline V gene has CDR1 SQVTM and CDR2 ANQGSEA. CDR3 DNA sequence: TGCAGCGTTGAAACTCCTGGGACTAGCAGCATCTACAATGAGCAGTTCTTC. It specifies CSVETPGTSSIYNEQFF.

This clonotype was found a few times. V usage is TRBV14 and J usage is TRBJ1-4; D is possibly TRBD1 (6 bases). Trimming cost V 0 bases and J 7 bases, with 12 bases left between them. CDR3 size: 15 residues. Germline V CDR1 and CDR2: SGHDN, FVKESK. The CDR3 DNA is TGTGCCAGCAGCCAAGAGAGGGGGGGAGGTGAAAAACTGTTTTTT. Encoded protein: CASSQERGGGEKLFF.

As concerns this clonotype: Possible read error: a much larger clone is one base away. The CDR3 DNA reads TGTGCCAGCAGCACCCGGGACGGGCCCTCTGGAAACACCATATATTTT. This sequence encodes CASSTRDGPSGNTIYF. V usage is TRBV7-8 and J usage is TRBJ1-3, with D tentatively TRBD1 (5 bases). Trimming left V 5 bases short and J 0 bases short, with 14 bases between. Germline values: CDR1 SGHVS, CDR2 FQNEAQ. The CDR3 consists of 16 residues.

The J gene is TRBJ2-1, the V gene TRBV11-2, with unresolved D. Trimming left V 9 bases short and J 7 bases short, with 19 bases between. The CDR3 loop spans 14 amino acids. Germline loops: CDR1 SGHAT, CDR2 FQNNGV. In nucleotides, the CDR3 is TGTGCCAGTAACTTAGTTTCGGGTTGGAATGAGCAGTTCTTC. This sequence encodes CASNLVSGWNEQFF.

This rearrangement joins TRBV12-3 or TRBV12-4 to TRBJ1-5; D may be TRBD1 (5 bases). V lost 6 bases and J 2 bases, leaving 11 bases between the germline ends. The CDR3 has 14 amino acids. The CDR3 DNA is TGTGCCAGCAGCCCAGGGCCCGGCAATCAGCCCCAGCATTTT. It codes for CASSPGPGNQPQHF.

In the case of this clonotype: A much bigger clone sits one base away, suggesting this may be a read error. The CDR3 nucleotides read TGCAGCGTTGGAGGAGGGGTCAACGTCCTGACTTTC. It encodes CSVGGGVNVLTF. The chain recombines TRBV29-1 with TRBJ2-6; D perhaps matches TRBD2 (6 bases). Germline-derived CDR1 and CDR2 are SQVTM and ANQGSEA. CDR3 length: 12 amino acids.

This clonotype appeared many times. The chain has TRBV6-2 or TRBV6-3 and TRBJ2-2, with 9 bases identical to TRBD2. CDR3 length equals 17 residues. Germline V CDR1 and CDR2: MNHEY, SVGEGT. V lost 4 bases, J lost 7 bases, and 13 bases stayed unmatched. The CDR3, as DNA: TGTGCCAGCAGTTCTAGCGGGAAATCCCTTTTCGTCGGGGAGCTGTTTTTT. Protein: CASSSSGKSLFVGELFF.